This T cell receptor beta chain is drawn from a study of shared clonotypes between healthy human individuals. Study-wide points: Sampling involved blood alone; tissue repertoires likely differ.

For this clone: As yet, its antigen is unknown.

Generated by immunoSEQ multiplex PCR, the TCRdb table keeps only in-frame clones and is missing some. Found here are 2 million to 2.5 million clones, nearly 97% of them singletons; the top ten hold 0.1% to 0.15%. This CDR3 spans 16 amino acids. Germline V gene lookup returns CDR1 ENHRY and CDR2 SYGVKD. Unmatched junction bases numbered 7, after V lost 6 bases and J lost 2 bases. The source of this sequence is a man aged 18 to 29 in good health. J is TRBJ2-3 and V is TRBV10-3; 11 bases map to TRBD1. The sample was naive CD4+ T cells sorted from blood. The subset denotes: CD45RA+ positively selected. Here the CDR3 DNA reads TGTGCCATCAGCGGGACAGGGGGAGGGGTCACAGATACGCAGTATTTT. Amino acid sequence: CAISGTGGGVTDTQYF.